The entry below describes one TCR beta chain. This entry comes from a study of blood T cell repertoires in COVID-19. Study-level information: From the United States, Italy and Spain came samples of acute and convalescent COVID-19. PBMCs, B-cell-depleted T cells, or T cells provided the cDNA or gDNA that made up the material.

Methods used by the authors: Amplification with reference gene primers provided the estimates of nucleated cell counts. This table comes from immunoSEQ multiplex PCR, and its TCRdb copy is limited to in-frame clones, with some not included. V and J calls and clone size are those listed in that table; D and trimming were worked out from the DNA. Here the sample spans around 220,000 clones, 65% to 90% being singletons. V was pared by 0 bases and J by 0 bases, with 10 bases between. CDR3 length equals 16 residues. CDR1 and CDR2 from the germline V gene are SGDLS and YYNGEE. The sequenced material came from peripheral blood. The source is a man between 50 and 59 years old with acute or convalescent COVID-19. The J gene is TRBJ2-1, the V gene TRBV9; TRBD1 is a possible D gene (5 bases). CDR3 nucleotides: TGTGCCAGCAGCGTAGGAGAGGACACCTCCTACAATGAGCAGTTCTTC. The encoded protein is CASSVGEDTSYNEQFF. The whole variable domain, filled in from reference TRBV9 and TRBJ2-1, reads DSGVTQTPKHLITATGQRVTLRCSPRSGDLSVYWYQQSLDQGLQFLIQYYNGEERAKGNILERFSAQQFPDLHSELNLSSLELGDSALYFCASSVGEDTSYNEQFFGPGTRLTVL.